This T cell receptor beta chain derives from a study of blood T cells in healthy people across ages. At the level of the study: Using template switching, researchers captured about one barcoded beta molecule for each two T cells.

CDR1 is SEHNR and CDR2 is FQNEAQ in the germline V gene (reference sequence). V was clipped by 5 bases and J by 2 bases, with 15 bases between them. This CDR3 has 15 residues. A sample-barcoded 5' primer and a J-beta primer mix were used in a second PCR of roughly 6 to 11 cycles. TCRdb re-analysed the 5' RACE reads in MiXCR, keeping a single row per CDR3 protein. This table has around 800,000 distinct CDR3 sequences, more than 35% appearing once. The TCR sequence derives from an elderly man in good health. The V call is TRBV7-9, the J call TRBJ2-5; possibly TRBD2 for D (6 bases). The specimen sequenced was blood. CDR3 coding DNA: TGTGCCAGCAGCATCAGTAGCGGTTCGCAAGAGACCCAGTACTTC. Amino acid sequence: CASSISSGSQETQYF.